This TCR beta chain was found in a study of siplizumab effects on memory and regulatory T cells (dated by TCRdb to between 2017 and 2020). Regarding the study in general: The study examined how the anti-CD2 antibody siplizumab affects alloreactive T-cell subsets in allogeneic mixed lymphocyte reactions built from human PBMCs.

With regard to this clone: Its antigen has not been determined. No much larger clone exists at a distance of one base, and base qualities are not known.

The library was prepared using the immunoSEQ multiplex PCR assay. Each sample had 90,000 to 100,000 TCR templates assayed by the deep sequencing platform. Genomic DNA extracted from sorted T cells was the material used for TCRbeta CDR3 sequencing. The study's own analysis went as follows. The R programming language was used for the clonal analysis of the TCRbeta CDR3 data. Alloreactive CD4+ and CD8+ clones were identified by comparing unstimulated samples to CFSE-low samples taken after the reaction. Alloreactive CD4+ clones were assigned to regulatory or non-regulatory origin by matching sequences to sorted unstimulated Treg and non-Treg repertoires. TCRdb retrieved this table from immuneACCESS and kept in-frame rearrangements only. Not all clones are present; in checked studies, unresolved V genes account for under half, and no reason is known for the remainder. V and J calls and clone size are copied from that table; D and trimming were computed from the DNA. For this sample there are about 97,000 clones; 85% to 95% appear just once. The leading ten clones occupy around 12% of the sample.

Broad study findings and their caveats: The cumulative frequency of alloreactive sequences that could be traced back to unstimulated CD4+ memory T cells was significantly reduced by siplizumab. Compared with memory T cells, unstimulated naive T cells appeared more diverse, and naive cells seemed to make a substantial contribution to the alloresponse. Sequences below about 10^-5 frequency were poorly captured, so only a minor fraction of alloreactive clones could be mapped to unstimulated subsets. For roughly 80-97% of proliferating CD4+ or CD8+ clones, no naive or memory phenotype could be assigned. In reactions with siplizumab, an average of roughly 69% of mappable alloreactive CD4+ clones were Treg-derived, compared with 26.9% in control reactions. Whether proliferating Tregs from siplizumab cultures actually had suppressive function was not functionally confirmed.

CDR1 SGHRS and CDR2 YFSETQ are derived from the germline V gene. The V end loses 4 bases and the J end loses 9 bases, and a stretch of 23 bases separates them. The CDR3, from cysteine to phenylalanine, totals 15 residues. Only the CDR3 DNA is retained, 45 bases long and in frame from the first base. Sorted unstimulated T cells, along with proliferating T cells recovered from mixed lymphocyte reactions, underwent TCRbeta CDR3 sequencing. Fresh whole blood from 9 to 10 HLA-typed healthy donors served as the source for isolating PBMCs. Unstimulated CD4+ non-regulatory T cells were FACS-sorted to map the origin of alloreactive clones.

This chain joins TRBV5-1 to TRBJ2-7, with TRBD1 as a weak D call on 7 bases. This clonotype was sampled from a human donor in good health. Source material: non-Treg CD4+ T cells sorted from blood. The sample's cell subset or site label, in plain terms: FACS-sorted unstimulated CD4+ non-regulatory T cells. The nucleotides are TGCGCCAGCAGCCCGGAGGGGACAGCACTACGAGGGCAGTACTTC. Its translation reads: CASSPEGTALRGQYF.